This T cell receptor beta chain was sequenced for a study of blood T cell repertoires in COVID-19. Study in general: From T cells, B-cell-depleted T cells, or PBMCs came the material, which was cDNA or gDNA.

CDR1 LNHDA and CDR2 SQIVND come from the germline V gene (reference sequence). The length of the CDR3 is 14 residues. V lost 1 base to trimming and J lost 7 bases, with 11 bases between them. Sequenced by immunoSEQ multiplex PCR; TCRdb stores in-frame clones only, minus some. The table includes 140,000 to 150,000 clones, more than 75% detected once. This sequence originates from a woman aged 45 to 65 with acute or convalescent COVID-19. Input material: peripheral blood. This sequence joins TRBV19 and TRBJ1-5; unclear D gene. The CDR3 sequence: CASSIVNGDQPQHF. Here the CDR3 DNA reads TGTGCCAGTAGTATAGTAAACGGAGACCAGCCCCAGCATTTT.